The sequence of this T cell receptor (beta chain) was determined in a study of T-cell reconstitution after alpha-beta-depleted transplantation in children. Study-wide findings and caveats: Roughly two months post-transplant, alpha-beta T cells reportedly originated from several hundred graft clones that had expanded.

This CDR3 region has 21 residues. Germline V gives CDR1 DFQATT, CDR2 SNEGSKA (reference sequence). Trimming took off 1 base at V and 0 bases at J, with 30 bases between the two ends. The TCRbeta library incorporated unique molecular identifiers. MiXCR, run by TCRdb on the PCR reads, gives a single entry per CDR3 protein. The repertoire includes approximately 85,000 distinct CDR3 sequences, 13% to 15% of them detected once, and roughly 30% sits in the top ten. The table lists this clonotype with a few counts. Its antigen is as yet unknown. The rearrangement links TRBV20-1 to TRBJ1-1; D uncertain. The source of this sequence is a male patient aged 2 to 10 who had a stem cell transplant for acute lymphoblastic leukemia, so the T cells may come from the graft donor. Source: PBMCs, mostly from graft donor cells, taken 180 days after TCRalphabeta/CD19-depleted stem cell transplant. The CDR3 nucleotides read TGCAGTGCTAGAGTTCCGGGTACTACGGAATATGAGTTTGGGCTGAACACTGAAGCTTTCTTT. Its translation: CSARVPGTTEYEFGLNTEAFF.